The rows below give T cell receptor beta chains drawn from one sample of a study of cytomegalovirus exposure and HLA in healthy donors. TCRdb keeps only in-frame clones here, not all; method: immunoSEQ multiplex PCR. In the table there are some 49,000 clones, roughly 93% of which are singletons. The sequencing input was PBMCs. These TCRs come from a man younger than 35 in good health and CMV-seronegative. CDR3s include the opening cysteine and the closing phenylalanine or tryptophan. A D gene is named only where the DNA matches it firmly. Clone size is shown for a subset of rows, as once, few, many or a class of expanded clone.

-	TRBV12-5	TRBJ2-7	TRBD1	CASGLVGQGAYEQYF	TGTGCTAGTGGTTTGGTGGGACAGGGGGCCTACGAGCAGTACTTC
-	TRBV6-6	TRBJ1-1	-	CASSPPGSNTEAFF	TGTGCCAGCAGCCCTCCGGGATCCAACACTGAAGCTTTCTTT
-	TRBV10-3	TRBJ2-2	TRBD2	CAIGKGLDFTGELFF	TGTGCCATCGGTAAAGGACTAGACTTTACCGGGGAGCTGTTTTTT
-	TRBV28	TRBJ1-1	TRBD1	CASRGQGVGTEAFF	TGTGCCAGCAGGGGGCAGGGGGTCGGCACTGAAGCTTTCTTT
-	TRBV18	TRBJ2-3	-	CASSQLQGNGDTQYF	TGTGCCAGCTCACAACTACAGGGAAATGGAGATACGCAGTATTTT
-	TRBV4-2	TRBJ2-2	TRBD2	CASGGKAGMSTGELFF	TGTGCCAGCGGGGGAAAAGCGGGAATGAGCACCGGGGAGCTGTTTTTT
-	TRBV6-5	TRBJ2-1	TRBD2	CASSYSRLAGRNEQFF	TGTGCCAGCAGTTACTCGCGACTAGCAGGGCGCAATGAGCAGTTCTTC
-	TRBV28	TRBJ1-1	-	CASGPSGLLNEAFF	TGTGCCAGCGGTCCCTCAGGACTTTTGAATGAAGCTTTCTTT
-	TRBV7-3	TRBJ2-7	TRBD2	CASSSTSGRFGGEQYF	TGTGCCAGCAGCTCCACTAGCGGCCGGTTTGGAGGCGAGCAGTACTTC
-	TRBV15	TRBJ2-3	TRBD2	CATSRDEVAGGPDTQYF	TGTGCCACCAGCAGAGATGAGGTAGCGGGAGGGCCGGATACGCAGTATTTT
-	TRBV5-6	TRBJ1-2	TRBD1	CASSEAGTGVPGYTF	TGTGCCAGCAGCGAAGCCGGGACAGGGGTTCCTGGCTACACCTTC
once	TRBV28	TRBJ1-2	-	CASGRAWTERTGYTF	TGTGCCAGCGGAAGGGCCTGGACAGAGCGGACTGGCTACACCTTC
-	TRBV7-3	TRBJ1-2	-	CASSLGGGKTF	TGTGCCAGCAGCTTAGGGGGGGGGAAGACCTTC
-	TRBV4-1	TRBJ1-4	TRBD1	CASSQEGTGAEKLFF	TGCGCCAGCAGCCAAGAGGGAACAGGGGCTGAAAAACTGTTTTTT
-	TRBV11-3	TRBJ2-2	-	CASSSPGTGELFF	TGTGCCAGCAGCTCCCCAGGAACCGGGGAGCTGTTTTTT
-	TRBV28	TRBJ2-7	TRBD2	CASSLRSGSSYEQYF	TGTGCCAGCAGTTTAAGGAGCGGGAGCTCCTACGAGCAGTACTTC
-	TRBV28	TRBJ2-5	TRBD1	CASSRQGGETQYF	TGTGCCAGCAGTCGACAGGGTGGGGAGACCCAGTACTTC
-	TRBV30	TRBJ2-5	TRBD1	CAWSTGQGIETQYF	TGTGCCTGGAGTACGGGACAGGGAATAGAGACCCAGTACTTC
few	TRBV27	TRBJ2-7	-	CASSLGYGYEQYF	TGTGCCAGCAGTTTAGGTTACGGCTACGAGCAGTACTTC
once	TRBV5-4	TRBJ2-1	TRBD1	CASSPHRGLKGNEQFF	TGTGCCAGCAGCCCACACAGGGGATTAAAGGGCAATGAGCAGTTCTTC
-	TRBV7-9	TRBJ1-2	TRBD1	CASRPKGAGNYGYTF	TGTGCCAGCAGACCCAAGGGGGCTGGAAACTATGGCTACACCTTC
-	TRBV4-1	TRBJ2-1	TRBD1	CASSQDGQAYNEQFF	TGCGCCAGCAGCCAAGATGGACAGGCCTACAATGAGCAGTTCTTC
few	TRBV10-2	TRBJ2-7	TRBD2	CASSEQGLGYEQYF	TGCGCCAGCAGTGAACAGGGACTAGGTTACGAGCAGTACTTC
-	TRBV7-9	TRBJ2-7	-	CASSPGTVGKGLSYEQYF	TGTGCCAGCAGCCCAGGTACCGTGGGAAAAGGACTTTCCTACGAGCAGTACTTC
few	TRBV7-6	TRBJ1-5	-	CASSLLGAQPQHF	TGTGCCAGCAGCTTACTTGGAGCTCAGCCCCAGCATTTT
medium-sized	TRBV12-2	TRBJ2-7	-	CASRLPRLAGGAEQYF	TGTGCAAGTCGCTTGCCTAGACTAGCGGGAGGAGCCGAGCAGTACTTC
-	TRBV11-1	TRBJ1-2	-	CASSLITGTIEGYTF	TGTGCCAGCAGCTTGATTACGGGGACTATAGAAGGCTACACCTTC
few	TRBV11-2	TRBJ2-5	TRBD1	CASSLQGVETQYF	TGTGCCAGCAGCTTACAGGGGGTGGAGACCCAGTACTTC
-	TRBV19	TRBJ2-1	TRBD2	CASTRNGGGEQFF	TGTGCCAGTACTAGAAACGGGGGGGGTGAGCAGTTCTTC